The subject of this entry is one T cell receptor (beta chain). The CDR3 sequence is 12 residues long. J gave up 10 bases and V 6 bases, and 5 bases lay outside the gene matches. The source of the sample is a study of cytomegalovirus exposure and HLA in healthy donors. Here immunoSEQ multiplex PCR was the method, and the copy in TCRdb shows in-frame clones only, minus some. This sample has approximately 99,000 clones; roughly 84% occur once, and the top ten carry around 2.7%. The V and J genes are TRBV23-1 and TRBJ2-1, with 8 bases fitting TRBD1. TRBV23-1 is labeled an ORF, and its function is uncertain. Material for sequencing was PBMCs. This clonotype was sampled from a woman aged 18-35 years in good health and CMV-seronegative. CDR3 region: CASRDRVWEQFF. The CDR3 DNA sequence: TGCGCCAGCAGGGACAGGGTATGGGAGCAGTTCTTC.